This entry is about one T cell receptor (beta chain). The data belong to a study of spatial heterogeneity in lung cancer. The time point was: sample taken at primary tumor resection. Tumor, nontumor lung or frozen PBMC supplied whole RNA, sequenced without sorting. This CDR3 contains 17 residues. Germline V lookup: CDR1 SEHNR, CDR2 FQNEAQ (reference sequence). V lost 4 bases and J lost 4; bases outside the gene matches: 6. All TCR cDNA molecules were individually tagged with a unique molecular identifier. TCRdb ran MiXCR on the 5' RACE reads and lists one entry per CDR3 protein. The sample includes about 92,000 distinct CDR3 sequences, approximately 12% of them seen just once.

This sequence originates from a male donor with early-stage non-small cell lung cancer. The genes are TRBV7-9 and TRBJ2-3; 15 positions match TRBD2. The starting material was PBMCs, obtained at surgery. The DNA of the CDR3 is TGTGCCAGCAGCTGGGGACTAGCGGGGGGATCGGCAGATACGCAGTATTTT. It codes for CASSWGLAGGSADTQYF. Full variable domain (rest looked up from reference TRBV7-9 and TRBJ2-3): DTGVSQNPRHKITKRGQNVTFRCDPISEHNRLYWYRQTLGQGPEFLTYFQNEAQLEKSRLLSDRFSAERPKGSFSTLEIQRTEQGDSAMYLCASSWGLAGGSADTQYFGPGTRLTVL.